This T cell receptor beta chain was identified in a study of metastatic and nonmetastatic thyroid tumors. Background on the study: Thyroid patients, malignant and benign, had repertoires compared across blood and tumor or nodule tissue. Study-wide points: Significantly higher TCR beta diversity was reportedly seen in malignant thyroid tumors than benign nodules, in blood and tumor.

Per the original methods: For papillary thyroid cancer, a distant-metastasis classifier was constructed from CDR3 differences observed across clinicopathological groups. TCRdb used MiXCR to call clones anew from the PCR reads. These V and J calls derive from TCRdb rather than the authors' analysis. The table includes roughly 30,000 clones, about a tenth detected once. This clone was seen many times. What it binds is not known. Ahead of thyroid surgery, no patient had received treatment of any kind. The CDR3 consists of 18 residues. V was clipped by 8 bases and J by 5 bases; unmatched bases: 18. The germline V gene encodes CDR1 SNHLY and CDR2 FYNNEI.

J is TRBJ2-6 and V is TRBV2; TRBD1 agrees at 7 bases. The clonotype comes from a female donor with papillary thyroid cancer or a benign thyroid nodule (not recorded which). Some clones in this sample may be carry-over from other donors' samples. The sample was blood. The CDR3 DNA reads TGTGCCAGCGGGTGGACAGGACCCGCCTCTCTCCGGGCCAACGTCCTGACTTTC. It encodes CASGWTGPASLRANVLTF.